This T cell receptor beta chain was retrieved from a study of a mutant IDH1 vaccine in newly diagnosed glioma (dated by TCRdb to the early 2020s). Concerning the study at large: Of the 25 to 35 patients who were treated, around 60% were male and about 40% were female, and the mean age was about 40 years. Before enrollment, most patients had been given radiochemotherapy with temozolomide as standard therapy, while the rest had received either radiotherapy alone or temozolomide alone. Peripheral blood samples were drawn at six visits, namely V03 (baseline), V05, V07, V10, V12 and V13. For exploratory analyses, some 24 treated patients had longitudinal TCRB deep sequencing done wherever samples were available.

The sample's time point, from its label and the paper: baseline, week 1 (first vaccination visit). The treatment or condition label corresponds to: pre-vaccination baseline after standard-of-care therapy. The donors had newly diagnosed IDH1-mutant astrocytomas of WHO grade 3 or 4 that showed loss of nuclear ATRX. The samples were drawn from NOA16, a multicentre, single-arm, open-label phase I trial in Germany that tested a mutant IDH1 peptide vaccine in humans for the first time. Visit V03 blood draws served as the baseline sample for immunogenicity testing. The DNeasy Blood and Tissue Kit was used to extract genomic DNA from EDTA blood for TCRB sequencing. CDR1 and CDR2 were assigned from the germline V gene as SGHDN and FVKESK. From its cysteine to its phenylalanine, the CDR3 spans 12 amino acids. Left in the record is the CDR3 DNA by itself, 36 bases read in frame from the first base. The junction carries 11 bases between V and J, which are trimmed by 4 bases and 8 bases respectively.

Receptors were amplified or captured by the immunoSEQ multiplex PCR assay. Following the manufacturer's protocol, the hsTCRB Kit was used to amplify rearranged TCR beta chain sequences. Sequencing of TCRB libraries was carried out on an Illumina MiSeq. The study's processing was this. The kit vendor's proprietary platform handled demultiplexing, trimming and gene mapping. The source is immuneACCESS, and TCRdb retained only in-frame sequences with V and J called. Part of the clones is not carried over; for the studies checked, unresolved V genes explain less than half of this, and the remainder is unexplained. That table supplies the V and J calls and clone size; D and trimming were determined from the DNA. This sample is represented by just under 95,000 clones; around four fifths of them were singletons. The top ten hold roughly 6.9% of the sample. Only a few counts were recorded for this clone. It lacks a known antigen. Qualities for individual bases were not recorded, and no much larger clone is one base off.

Beyond this particular receptor, the publication reports: Selection of PBMC samples for TCRB deep sequencing was based on availability. It was noted by the authors that analyses of patient blood samples could not be reproduced owing to sample limitations. Across multiple MHC alleles, vaccine-induced immune responses were seen in 85% to 95% of patients. No apparent relationship was observed between pseudoprogression and alterations in the top peripheral T cell clonotypes detected by TCRB sequencing.

The chain was built from TRBV14 and TRBJ1-2; no D gene is confidently identified. The receptor was derived from a man aged 35 to 55 with glioma. The sample was PBMCs, taken from a glioma patient treated with radiotherapy, temozolomide or both. The DNA sequence is given as TGTGCCAGCAGCCGGCAGTTCGGAGGCTACACCTTC. Its translation reads: CASSRQFGGYTF. Joined to the reference TRBV14 and TRBJ1-2 proteins, this CDR3 gives the full variable domain: EAGVTQFPSHSVIEKGQTVTLRCDPISGHDNLYWYRRVMGKEIKFLLHFVKESKQDESGMPNNRFLAERTGGTYSTLKVQPAELEDSGVYFCASSRQFGGYTFGSGTRLTVV.